This paragraph reports one TCR beta chain. CDR1 is SGHTA and CDR2 is FQGNSA in the germline V gene. The CDR3 is made up of 16 amino acids. Trimming at V came to 1 base and at J to 2 bases, leaving 3 bases not matched to a gene. The entry originates in a study of cytomegalovirus exposure and HLA in healthy donors. Study-wide context: The 120 validation repertoires used the same platform as the approximately 700 first-cohort repertoires (as reported by a later analysis).

Assay used: immunoSEQ multiplex PCR; TCRdb lists only in-frame clones, some missing. The sample contains about 110,000 clones, 90% to 97% of which appear only once. Input material: PBMCs. This chain joins TRBV7-2 and TRBJ2-1; 9 nucleotides agree with TRBD2. This TCR came from a woman between 18 and 30 years old in good health and CMV-seronegative. CDR3: CASSLDAGGPYNEQFF. DNA for the CDR3: TGTGCCAGCAGCTTAGACGCGGGGGGGCCCTACAATGAGCAGTTCTTC. Variable domain in full (rest from reference TRBV7-2 and TRBJ2-1): GAGVSQSPSNKVTEKGKDVELRCDPISGHTALYWYRQSLGQGLEFLIYFQGNSAPDKSGLPSDRFSAERTGGSVSTLTIQRTQQEDSAVYLCASSLDAGGPYNEQFFGPGTRLTVL.